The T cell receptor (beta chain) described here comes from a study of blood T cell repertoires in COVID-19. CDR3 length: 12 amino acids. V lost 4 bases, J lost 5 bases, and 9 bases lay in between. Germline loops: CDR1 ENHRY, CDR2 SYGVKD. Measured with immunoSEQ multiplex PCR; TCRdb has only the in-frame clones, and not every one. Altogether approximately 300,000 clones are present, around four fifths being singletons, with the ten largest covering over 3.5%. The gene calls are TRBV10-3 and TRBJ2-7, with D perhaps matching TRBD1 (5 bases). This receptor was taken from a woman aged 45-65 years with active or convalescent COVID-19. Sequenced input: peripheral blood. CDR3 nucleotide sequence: TGTGCCATCAGTGGGGGCCGCCACGAGCAGTACTTC. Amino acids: CAISGGRHEQYF.